Below, 32 T cell receptor beta chains from the same sample are listed, as sequenced in a study of identical twins. TCRdb recomputed calls from the 5' RACE reads with MiXCR, one row per CDR3 protein. Of roughly 240,000 distinct CDR3 sequences in the sample, 6% to 8.5% were seen once. The same specimen was also included in a second study, on yellow fever vaccine responses in identical twins.

Sequencing input: CD8+ T cells sorted from blood. The receptors shown here come from a woman between 18 and 30 years old in good health.

In this sample, this clonotype turned up a few times. The chain has TRBV5-1 and TRBJ2-1; no clear D gene. The V gene lost 4 bases and the J gene lost 8 bases, with 10 bases spanning the gap. Germline values: CDR1 SGHRS, CDR2 YFSETQ. This CDR3 is built from 12 residues. CDR3 loop: CASSGRTDEQFF. In nucleotides, the CDR3 is TGCGCCAGCAGCGGAAGGACGGATGAGCAGTTCTTC.

This clonotype was picked up a small number of times. The CDR3 spells CASSFQGRDYGYTF. CDR3 DNA: TGTGCCAGCAGCTTCCAGGGGCGGGACTATGGCTACACCTTC. The chain is built from TRBV7-9 and TRBJ1-2; perhaps TRBD1 as D (6 bases). CDR3 length: 14 residues. The germline V gene encodes CDR1 SEHNR and CDR2 FQNEAQ (reference sequence). V shed 3 bases and J shed 3 bases, with 11 bases lying between them.

Points on this clonotype: Compared with germline, one end of the junction differs, possibly owing to a read error. CDR3 nucleotide sequence: TGTACCAGCAGTTTAGATGAAAAACTGTTTTTT. Its protein product is CTSSLDEKLFF. The chain couples TRBV12-3 or TRBV12-4 to TRBJ1-4; D uncertain. This CDR3 is built from 11 residues.

V usage is TRBV3-1 and J usage is TRBJ2-3; D may be TRBD2 (5 bases). Germline CDR1 is LGHDT and CDR2 is YNNKEL (reference sequence). V was cut by 2 bases and J by 0 bases, with 12 bases left in between. The CDR3 is 16 residues long. CDR3 DNA: TGTGCCAGCAGCCAAAGAACCGGGGTGAGCACAGATACGCAGTATTTT. Translated, it gives CASSQRTGVSTDTQYF.

In this sample, this clonotype turned up a few times. The V gene is TRBV5-6, the J gene TRBJ2-7, with 13 nucleotides matching TRBD2. Germline V lookup: CDR1 SGHDT, CDR2 YYEEEE. The CDR3 spans 16 residues. The V segment lost 5 bases and the J segment 3 bases; nucleotides outside the gene matches: 8. The DNA for the CDR3 is TGTGCCAGCAGACTCTGGACTAGCGGGAGAGTCTACGAGCAGTACTTC. Translated, it gives CASRLWTSGRVYEQYF. The full variable domain, with the rest looked up from reference TRBV5-6 and TRBJ2-7, is DAGVTQSPTHLIKTRGQQVTLRCSPKSGHDTVSWYQQALGQGPQFIFQYYEEEERQRGNFPDRFSGHQFPNYSSELNVNALLLGDSALYLCASRLWTSGRVYEQYFGPGTRLTVT.

Ten or more counts support this clonotype. The J gene is TRBJ2-5, the V gene TRBV4-1; no firm D call. The V gene's germline CDR1 is MGHRA and CDR2 YSYEKL. This CDR3 contains 12 residues. The germline V and J ends were trimmed by 4 bases and 7 bases, with 10 bases remaining between them. The CDR3 here is CASSPDPGTQYF. The CDR3 coding sequence is TGCGCCAGCAGCCCTGACCCCGGGACCCAGTACTTC.

This clonotype was found a few times. The CDR3 coding sequence is TGTGCCAGTACTTGGGGCAATTCACCCCTCCACTTT. It yields the protein CASTWGNSPLHF. The chain couples TRBV25-1 to TRBJ1-6; D perhaps matches TRBD1 (5 bases). V lost 9 bases, J lost 7 bases, and 10 bases lay in between. The CDR3 has 12 amino acids. Germline V gives CDR1 MGHDK, CDR2 SYGVNS.

This clonotype was detected many times. The chain combines TRBV27 with TRBJ2-3, with D possibly matching TRBD1 (6 bases). Per germline, CDR1 MNHEY and CDR2 SMNVEV (reference sequence). V lost 7 bases and J lost 2, with 13 bases in between. The CDR3 loop spans 14 amino acids. CDR3 amino acids: CASKDRIPTDTQYF. The CDR3 DNA is TGTGCCAGCAAAGACAGGATTCCCACAGATACGCAGTATTTT.

This clonotype appeared many times. The chain recombines TRBV10-3 with TRBJ1-1, with 7 bases lining up with TRBD1. CDR1 and CDR2 (germline): ENHRY, SYGVKD. The CDR3 totals 15 residues. V gave up 10 bases and J gave up 1 base; unmatched junction bases: 12. CDR3 sequence reads: CATLTGNEGNTEAFF. The CDR3 DNA is TGTGCCACCCTGACAGGGAATGAGGGGAACACTGAAGCTTTCTTT.

The V call is TRBV5-6, the J call TRBJ2-3; D is uncertain. V was trimmed by 0 bases and J by 6 bases, leaving 5 bases between them. Germline CDR1 reads SGHDT; CDR2 reads YYEEEE. CDR3 length equals 12 residues. The CDR3 spells CASSLGQDTQYF. The CDR3 nucleotides read TGTGCCAGCAGCTTGGGTCAGGATACGCAGTATTTT.

This clonotype showed up many times. The CDR3 DNA is TGCAGTGCTAGATGGGGTAATCAGCCCCAGCATTTT. The encoded protein is CSARWGNQPQHF. The rearrangement joins TRBV20-1 to TRBJ1-5; D remains ambiguous. V was shortened by 2 bases and J by 4 bases, with 6 bases between the two germline ends. The length of the CDR3 is 12 residues. From germline, CDR1 is DFQATT and CDR2 SNEGSKA (reference sequence).

This clonotype has just a few counts. The chain uses TRBV5-1 and TRBJ1-1; D gene uncertain. V lost 2 bases to trimming and J lost 1 base, with 6 bases between them. Germline V gives CDR1 SGHRS, CDR2 YFSETQ. This CDR3 spans 13 amino acids. Here the CDR3 DNA reads TGCGCCAGCAGCTTTTACGAGAACACTGAAGCTTTCTTT. It translates to CASSFYENTEAFF.

This clonotype has ten or more counts. The genes are TRBV9 and TRBJ2-1; 7 bases agree with TRBD2. The germline CDR1 and CDR2 sequences are SGDLS and YYNGEE. The CDR3 has 16 amino acids. Unmatched junction bases numbered 7, after V lost 4 bases and J lost 0 bases. The CDR3: CASSPSSGNSYNEQFF. CDR3 coding DNA: TGTGCCAGCAGCCCCTCTAGCGGCAACTCCTACAATGAGCAGTTCTTC.

This clonotype was counted many times. The V gene is TRBV5-1, the J gene TRBJ1-1; no clear D. Trimming took off 3 bases at V and 2 bases at J, with 11 bases between the two ends. CDR3 length: 14 residues. CDR1 and CDR2 from the germline V gene are SGHRS and YFSETQ. For the CDR3, the DNA is TGCGCCAGCAGCTCAGCAGAGGGAAACACTGAAGCTTTCTTT. Translated: CASSSAEGNTEAFF.

Only a few counts were recorded for this clonotype. The J gene is TRBJ1-1, the V gene TRBV19; 8 bases fit TRBD1. Germline V gives CDR1 LNHDA, CDR2 SQIVND (reference sequence). V gave up 7 bases and J gave up 4 bases; unmatched junction bases: 8. This CDR3 spans 14 amino acids. CDR3 protein: CASIPDRVGTEAFF. In DNA, the CDR3 is TGTGCCAGTATCCCGGACAGGGTGGGCACTGAAGCTTTCTTT.

This clonotype showed up many times. V and J are TRBV13 and TRBJ2-7, with 9 bases matching TRBD1. Germline-derived CDR1 and CDR2 are PRHDT and FYEKMQ (reference sequence). Germline trimming cut 6 bases from V and 3 bases from J; bases unmatched to any gene: 9. The CDR3 has 15 residues. The CDR3 spells CASRAAGQGSYEQYF. CDR3 DNA: TGTGCCAGCAGAGCCGCAGGACAGGGGAGCTACGAGCAGTACTTC.

This chain links TRBV7-9 with TRBJ1-1, with D possibly matching TRBD1 (5 bases). Germline CDR1 SEHNR, CDR2 FQNEAQ (reference sequence). The length of the CDR3 is 10 residues. V was cut by 8 bases and J by 7 bases, with 8 bases left in between. As DNA, the CDR3 is TGTGCCAGCGGGGCTAGTGAAGCTTTCTTT. It is translated as CASGASEAFF.

This clonotype was recorded a few times. This chain links TRBV15 with TRBJ1-4; 7 nucleotides agree with TRBD1. This CDR3 spans 15 amino acids. J was trimmed by 7 bases and V by 6 bases; bases with no gene match: 11. The germline V gene encodes CDR1 LNHNV and CDR2 YYDKDF (reference sequence). This CDR3 reads CATRPSDRESEKLFF. In DNA form, the CDR3 reads TGTGCCACCAGGCCTTCAGACAGGGAAAGTGAAAAACTGTTTTTT.

Many counts were recorded for this clonotype. The chain links TRBV29-1 to TRBJ2-1; D is tentatively TRBD1 or TRBD2 (5 bases each). CDR3 length: 12 amino acids. Germline CDR1 and CDR2: SQVTM and ANQGSEA. Trimming removed 3 bases from V and 6 bases from J, with 9 bases in between. CDR3 bases: TGCAGCGTTGACGAGGGGACCAATGAGCAGTTCTTC. It specifies CSVDEGTNEQFF.

Notes on this clonotype: This may stem from a read error, because a much larger clone lies one nucleotide away. The V and J genes are TRBV4-2 and TRBJ2-2; D remains unclear. There are 16 residues in the CDR3. Germline CDR1 and CDR2: LGHNA and YNFKEQ. CDR3 protein: CANSPPVEERAGELFF. CDR3 DNA sequence: TGTGCCAACAGCCCGCCCGTCGAGGAAAGGGCCGGGGAGCTGTTTTTT.

Ten or more counts support this clonotype. The rearrangement joins TRBV24-1 to TRBJ2-5; D is possibly TRBD2 (6 bases). The germline gives CDR1 KGHDR, CDR2 SFDVKD. This CDR3 comprises 15 residues. Trimming took off 4 bases at V and 3 bases at J, with 14 bases between the two ends. The DNA for the CDR3 is TGTGCCACCAGTGACTACCGGGACTCAGAAGAGACCCAGTACTTC. It encodes CATSDYRDSEETQYF.

The rearrangement links TRBV5-6 to TRBJ2-7; D unresolved. The germline gives CDR1 SGHDT, CDR2 YYEEEE. The V end lost 3 bases, the J end lost 3 bases, and 13 bases lay between the germline ends. CDR3 size: 14 residues. The CDR3 region is CASSSQDGRYEQYF. The CDR3 bases are TGTGCCAGCAGCTCCCAGGACGGGCGCTACGAGCAGTACTTC.

This clonotype was observed a handful of times. The chain employs TRBV2 and TRBJ2-7, with 9 positions matching TRBD1. V trimming: 6 bases; J trimming: 4 bases; junction bases outside the gene matches: 7. Germline values: CDR1 SNHLY, CDR2 FYNNEI. The CDR3 runs 14 residues. For the CDR3, the DNA is TGTGCCAGCAGGGACAGGGGATTGGGGTACGAGCAGTACGTC. As protein: CASRDRGLGYEQYV.

This clonotype was counted a few times. The rearrangement uses TRBV12-3 or TRBV12-4 and TRBJ2-7, with D unclear. Trimming took off 1 base at V and 4 bases at J, with 11 bases between the two ends. The CDR3 consists of 14 residues. The CDR3: CASSLGVRKYEQYF. Here the CDR3 DNA reads TGTGCCAGCAGTTTAGGTGTGAGGAAATACGAGCAGTACTTC.

This chain connects TRBV29-1 to TRBJ2-7; tentative D call: TRBD2 (5 bases). V dropped 2 bases and J dropped 4 bases, with 6 bases sitting between them. Germline values: CDR1 SQVTM, CDR2 ANQGSEA. CDR3 length: 11 residues. CDR3 loop: CSVEWEYEQYF. CDR3 DNA: TGCAGCGTTGAATGGGAGTACGAGCAGTACTTC.

In this sample, this clonotype turned up a few times. The CDR3 region is CASSPSDRDAGYTF. DNA of the CDR3: TGTGCCAGCAGCCCGTCGGACAGGGATGCTGGCTACACCTTC. The chain links TRBV5-6 to TRBJ1-2, with 8 bases identical to TRBD1. In germline, CDR1 is SGHDT, CDR2 YYEEEE. V gave up 4 bases and J gave up 7 bases; unmatched junction bases: 9. The CDR3 extends over 14 amino acids.

This clonotype was detected ten times or more. Here the CDR3 reads CASTTVRDKSRDTQYF. The CDR3 DNA sequence: TGTGCCAGCACCACAGTCCGGGACAAGTCACGAGATACGCAGTATTTT. V is TRBV28 and J is TRBJ2-3; tentatively, D is TRBD1 (6 bases). The CDR3 runs 16 residues. V shed 7 bases and J shed 5 bases, with 22 bases lying between them. Germline-derived CDR1 and CDR2 are MDHEN and SYDVKM.

The chain combines TRBV3-1 with TRBJ2-3; D is perhaps TRBD2 (6 bases). Germline CDR1 is LGHDT and CDR2 is YNNKEL (reference sequence). The V and J ends lost 4 bases and 5 bases respectively, with 31 bases between them. The CDR3 has 20 residues. CDR3 sequence (DNA): TGTGCCAGCAGCCTGGTTGCAGCGTCTAGCGCCGGGAAAGAGGTAGATACGCAGTATTTT. Translating gives CASSLVAASSAGKEVDTQYF.

This clonotype was picked up a small number of times. The chain is built from TRBV10-2 and TRBJ1-5; D is possibly TRBD1 (5 bases). Trimming left V 3 bases short and J 2 bases short, with 5 bases between. CDR1 is WSHSY, CDR2 SAAADI, per germline. The CDR3 totals 13 residues. CDR3 region: CASSEGGNQPQHF. The CDR3 DNA reads TGCGCCAGCAGTGAAGGGGGCAATCAGCCCCAGCATTTT.

This clonotype was recorded a few times. This chain joins TRBV11-3 and TRBJ2-1, with 8 bases matching TRBD2. The CDR3 runs to 17 residues. The germline V gene has CDR1 SGHNT and CDR2 YENEEA. With 1 base clipped from V and 8 bases from J, the junction kept 13 bases outside the gene matches. The CDR3 region has the DNA TGTGCCAGCAGCTTAGGAGGGCGGGTAGCGGGAACCCATGAGCAGTTCTTC. It specifies CASSLGGRVAGTHEQFF.

The sample holds a few counts of this clonotype. The chain uses TRBV10-3 and TRBJ2-7; TRBD2 is a possible D gene (5 bases). The V end lost 0 bases, the J end lost 2 bases, and 8 bases lay between the germline ends. This CDR3 has 14 residues. Germline loops: CDR1 ENHRY, CDR2 SYGVKD. The CDR3 DNA reads TGTGCCATCAGTGAGTCGAGGCGGGCCTACGAGCAGTACTTC. Translated: CAISESRRAYEQYF.

V and J are TRBV12-3 or TRBV12-4 and TRBJ1-2; a weak D match, TRBD1 (5 bases). The CDR3 contains 14 residues. V lost 7 bases and J 7 bases, leaving 19 bases between the germline ends. As DNA, the CDR3 is TGTGCCAGCACCATCCCGGGACGGGGTTCTGGCTACACCTTC. The encoded protein is CASTIPGRGSGYTF.